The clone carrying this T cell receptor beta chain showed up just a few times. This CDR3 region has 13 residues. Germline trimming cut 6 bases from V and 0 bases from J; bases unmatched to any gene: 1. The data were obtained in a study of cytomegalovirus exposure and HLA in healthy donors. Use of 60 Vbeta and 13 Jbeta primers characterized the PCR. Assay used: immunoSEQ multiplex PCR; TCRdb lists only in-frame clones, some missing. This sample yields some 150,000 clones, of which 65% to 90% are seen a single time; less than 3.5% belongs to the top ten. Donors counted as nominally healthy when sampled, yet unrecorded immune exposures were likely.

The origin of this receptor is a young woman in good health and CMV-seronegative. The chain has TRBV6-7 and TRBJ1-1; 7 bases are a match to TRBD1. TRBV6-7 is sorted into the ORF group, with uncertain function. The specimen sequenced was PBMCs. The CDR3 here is CASRGQLNTEAFF. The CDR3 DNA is TGTGCCAGCAGGGGACAGCTGAACACTGAAGCTTTCTTT.